The sequence of this T cell receptor (beta chain) was determined in a study of cytomegalovirus exposure and HLA in healthy donors. Germline assignment: CDR1 MGHRA and CDR2 YSYEKL. Trimming took 1 base from V and 8 from J, leaving 5 bases between them. The CDR3 extends over 11 amino acids. It was with 60 Vbeta and 13 Jbeta primers that the PCR ran. Assay used: immunoSEQ multiplex PCR; TCRdb lists only in-frame clones, some missing. The sample table sets out tens of thousands of clones. The chain joins TRBV4-1 to TRBJ1-2; no clear D. This receptor was identified in a man aged 18 to 30 in good health and CMV-seropositive. Specimen: PBMCs. This CDR3 reads CASSQGAGYTF. The CDR3, as DNA: TGCGCCAGCAGCCAAGGGGCCGGCTACACCTTC.